This T cell receptor (beta chain) derives from a study of T-cell memory formation after mild COVID-19. Study overall: TCR clusters were mostly confined to one donor each. The study's findings and limits: A second wave expanding day 15 to 37 was CD4+-biased; contracting clones were balanced. Within pre-infection memory, some responding clones were found, suggesting cross-reactive memory joined.

This clonotype was counted between two and nine times. Antigen specificity is unknown. CDR3 size: 13 residues. Per the germline V gene, CDR1 is MNHEY and CDR2 is SMNVEV (reference sequence). V lost 4 bases and J 4 bases, leaving 11 bases between the germline ends. Constant-segment-primed 5'RACE gave TCR alpha and TCR beta cDNA libraries with sample barcodes and UMIs. TCRdb redid the calling of the 5' RACE reads with MiXCR, one entry per CDR3 protein. Among approximately 430,000 distinct CDR3 sequences listed, 20% to 25% were seen once. This receptor was taken from an adult woman who had mild COVID-19 (a few samples of this study predate the infection). Cell type and time point are not known. Sequenced sample: PBMCs or a T cell subset sorted from them (not recorded which). The chain links TRBV27 to TRBJ2-7, with D unclear. The CDR3 nucleotides read TGTGCCAGCAGTTACAGAGTTGGGTACGAGCAGTACTTC. Translating gives CASSYRVGYEQYF.